The T cell receptor beta chain under discussion was sequenced for a study of blood T cell repertoires in COVID-19. As for the study in general: The samples span acute and convalescent COVID-19 from the United States, Italy and Spain.

Patients at the Seattle site were enrolled during active infection and followed longitudinally. Source study methods: How many nucleated cells were present was estimated from reference gene primer amplification. TCRdb's copy holds only in-frame clones and misses some; the assay was immunoSEQ multiplex PCR. V and J calls and clone size are copied from that table; D and trimming were computed from the DNA. The data contain about 97,000 clones, about 90% of them singletons. The CDR3 has 13 amino acids. Trimming shortened V by 10 bases and J by 7 bases, and 19 bases separated the two germline ends. The germline gives CDR1 WSHSY, CDR2 SAAADI.

Sequencing was carried out using peripheral blood. The sequence came from a woman in her forties or fifties with COVID-19, enrolled during active disease. The rearrangement joins TRBV10-2 to TRBJ2-5, with a tentative D call TRBD2 (6 bases). CDR3 protein: CATALADKGTQYF. In nucleotides, the CDR3 is TGCGCCACCGCCTTAGCGGACAAGGGGACCCAGTACTTC.